The clone carrying this T cell receptor (beta chain) was counted ten times or more. The sample comes from a study of human T cells and chemical hapten exposure. One entry per CDR3 protein results from TCRdb running MiXCR on the RACE reads. The sample contains 60,000 or so distinct CDR3 sequences, around 10% of which appear only once. The time point denotes: pre-sensitization, week 0. Sample treatment: therapeutic diphenylcyclopropenone sensitization with weekly scalp DPC. Trimming cost V 4 bases and J 7 bases, with 21 bases left between them. Germline CDR1 and CDR2: SGHRS and YFSETQ. The CDR3 extends over 15 amino acids.

The chain employs TRBV5-1 and TRBJ2-7; tentative D call: TRBD1 (6 bases). This receptor was taken from a middle-aged man with alopecia areata. Some clones in this sample may be carry-over from other donors' samples. Specimen: whole blood, collected in connection with sensitization to the hapten diphenylcyclopropenone (DPC). CDR3 DNA: TGCGCCAGCAGCCAAAGTGGGCAGGGGAAAGGGGAGCAGTACTTC. Residues: CASSQSGQGKGEQYF. The full variable domain, completed using reference TRBV5-1 and TRBJ2-7, is KAGVTQTPRYLIKTRGQQVTLSCSPISGHRSVSWYQQTPGQGLQFLFEYFSETQRNKGNFPGRFSGRQFSNSRSEMNVSTLELGDSALYLCASSQSGQGKGEQYFGPGTRLTVT.